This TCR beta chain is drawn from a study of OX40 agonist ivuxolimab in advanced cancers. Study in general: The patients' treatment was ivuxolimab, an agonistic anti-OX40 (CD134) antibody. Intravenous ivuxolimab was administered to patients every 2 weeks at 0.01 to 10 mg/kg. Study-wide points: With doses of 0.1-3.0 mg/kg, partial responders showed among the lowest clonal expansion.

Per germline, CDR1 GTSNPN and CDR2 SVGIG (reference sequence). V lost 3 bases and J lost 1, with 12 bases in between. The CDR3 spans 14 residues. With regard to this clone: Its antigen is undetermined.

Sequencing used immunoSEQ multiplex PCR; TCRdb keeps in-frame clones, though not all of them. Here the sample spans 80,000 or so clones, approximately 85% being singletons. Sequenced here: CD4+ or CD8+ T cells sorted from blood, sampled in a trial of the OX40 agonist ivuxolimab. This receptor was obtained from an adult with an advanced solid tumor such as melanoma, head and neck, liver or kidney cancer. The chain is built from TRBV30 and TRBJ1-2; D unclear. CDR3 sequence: CAWRGQEYNYGYTF. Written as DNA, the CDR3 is TGTGCCTGGAGAGGGCAGGAATATAACTATGGCTACACCTTC. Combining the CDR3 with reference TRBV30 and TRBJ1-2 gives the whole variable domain SQTIHQWPATLVQPVGSPLSLECTVEGTSNPNLYWYRQAAGRGLQLLFYSVGIGQISSEVPQNLSASRPQDRQFILSSKKLLLSDSGFYLCAWRGQEYNYGYTFGSGTRLTVV.